What follows are 7 T cell receptor beta chains derived from one specimen sequenced in a study of blood T cell repertoires in COVID-19. Clones were sequenced by immunoSEQ multiplex PCR, and TCRdb holds only the in-frame ones, with some missing. Of 230,000 or so clones listed, 70% to 85% are singletons. Sequenced material: peripheral blood. These receptors came from a woman aged 35 to 49 who had recovered from COVID-19.

This chain links TRBV6-5 with TRBJ2-7; 8 nucleotides align to TRBD1. With V trimmed by 6 bases and J by 7 bases, 8 bases remained unmatched. CDR1 is MNHEY and CDR2 is SVGAGI in the germline V gene. CDR3 size: 13 residues. This CDR3 is CASSTDRAREQYF. CDR3 coding DNA: TGTGCCAGCAGCACGGACAGGGCGAGGGAGCAGTACTTC.

This chain joins TRBV5-6 and TRBJ2-5; D remains unclear. This CDR3 region has 17 residues. Germline CDR1 is SGHDT and CDR2 is YYEEEE. The V and J ends lost 2 bases and 4 bases respectively, with 21 bases between them. CDR3 nucleotides: TGTGCCAGCAGCTTTCTCGCTAGGCTTAGTCCCGGAGAGACCCAGTACTTC. This codes for CASSFLARLSPGETQYF.

V gene TRBV4-1 combines with J gene TRBJ2-5; 8 bases line up with TRBD2. Germline CDR1 is MGHRA and CDR2 is YSYEKL. This CDR3 spans 13 amino acids. The V gene end was trimmed by 4 bases and the J gene end by 3 bases; junction bases not matched to a gene: 1. CDR3 protein: CASSPGREETQYF. The DNA for the CDR3 is TGCGCCAGCAGCCCCGGGAGGGAAGAGACCCAGTACTTC.

This chain connects TRBV11-3 to TRBJ2-2; 12 bases fit TRBD1. The CDR3 runs 17 residues. Germline CDR1 is SGHNT and CDR2 is YENEEA. V lost 3 bases, J lost 6 bases, and 8 bases stayed unmatched. The CDR3 region has the DNA TGTGCCAGCAGCTTCCCGCGGGACAGGGGGCTTGCCGGGGAGCTGTTTTTT. It translates to CASSFPRDRGLAGELFF.

The chain uses TRBV19 and TRBJ2-7, with TRBD2 identical over 7 bases. Germline CDR1 is LNHDA and CDR2 is SQIVND (reference sequence). The CDR3 consists of 15 residues. J lost 0 bases, V lost 6 bases, and 8 bases had no gene match. CDR3 nucleotides: TGTGCCAGTAGGCGGGGGACTTCGAGCTCCTACGAGCAGTACTTC. Protein: CASRRGTSSSYEQYF.

This sequence joins TRBV6-2 or TRBV6-3 and TRBJ1-4; 8 nucleotides match TRBD1. CDR3 size: 16 residues. Germline V gene sequence: CDR1 MNHEY, CDR2 SVGEGT. The ends lost 4 bases at V and 4 bases at J; junction bases unmatched: 8. The CDR3 nucleotides read TGTGCCAGCAGTTCTCTTGGGACAGGAAATAATGAAAAACTGTTTTTT. Its protein is CASSSLGTGNNEKLFF.

V usage is TRBV19 and J usage is TRBJ1-2; the match to TRBD1 covers 7 bases. V trimming: 3 bases; J trimming: 1 base; junction bases outside the gene matches: 8. The CDR3 extends over 16 amino acids. Germline CDR1 and CDR2: LNHDA and SQIVND (reference sequence). The CDR3 DNA reads as TGTGCCAGTAGTATGAGACAGGGCTCGGATAACTATGGCTACACCTTC. Encoded protein: CASSMRQGSDNYGYTF.